The rows below give T cell receptor beta chains drawn from one sample of a study of T cell changes during pregnancy in multiple sclerosis. The repertoire was sequenced with immunoSEQ multiplex PCR; TCRdb's copy has only in-frame clones and lacks some. Among 35,000 to 40,000 clones listed, around 90% were seen once. Sequenced here: CD4+ T cells from peripheral blood mononuclear cells, sampled after pregnancy. All receptors come from a female donor in good health, enrolled as a control in a pregnancy study. CDR3s include the opening cysteine and the closing phenylalanine or tryptophan. A D gene is named only where the DNA matches it firmly. Not every row has a clone size; where given, it reads once, few, many or a size class.

clone_size,v_call,d_call,j_call,cdr3_aa,cdr3_nt
NA,TRBV9,NA,TRBJ2-5,CASSSSGDLGTQYF,NA
NA,TRBV7-2,NA,TRBJ2-7,CASSLSVRGEGEQYF,TGTGCCAGCAGCTTAAGTGTCAGGGGGGAAGGCGAGCAGTACTTC
NA,TRBV9,TRBD1,TRBJ1-2,CASSNHFGQDYGYTF,TGTGCCAGCAGCAACCATTTCGGACAGGACTATGGCTACACCTTC
NA,TRBV6-1,NA,TRBJ1-6,CASTGQSSYNSPLHF,TGTGCCAGCACCGGACAGAGCTCCTATAATTCACCCCTCCACTTT
NA,TRBV6-1,NA,TRBJ1-2,CASSEAGGWNGYTF,TGTGCCAGCAGTGAAGCGGGAGGGTGGAATGGCTACACCTTC
NA,TRBV5-3,NA,TRBJ1-5,CARSFGGTENSNQPQHF,TGTGCCAGAAGTTTCGGGGGGACGGAAAATAGCAATCAGCCCCAGCATTTT
once,TRBV6-4,TRBD1,TRBJ2-1,CASSDLAGGYNEQFF,TGTGCCAGCAGTGACTTGGCAGGGGGCTACAATGAGCAGTTCTTC
medium-sized,TRBV2,TRBD1,TRBJ1-2,CASSEARTGAGYTF,TGTGCCAGCAGTGAAGCAAGGACAGGCGCCGGCTACACCTTC
NA,TRBV29-1,NA,TRBJ1-1,CSVGQGSMNTEAFF,TGCAGCGTTGGGCAGGGATCGATGAACACTGAAGCTTTCTTT
NA,TRBV28,NA,TRBJ2-7,CASHTGQSYEQYF,TGTGCCAGTCATACCGGACAATCCTACGAGCAGTACTTC
NA,TRBV5-5,NA,TRBJ2-7,CASSPGHGPYEQYF,TGTGCCAGCAGCCCGGGACACGGTCCCTACGAGCAGTACTTC
NA,TRBV9,NA,TRBJ1-2,CASSVVQDLSGYTF,TGTGCCAGCAGCGTAGTCCAGGATCTGAGTGGCTACACCTTC
once,TRBV6-1,NA,TRBJ1-4,CASSEQSTNEKLFF,TGTGCCAGCAGTGAACAGTCAACTAATGAAAAACTGTTTTTT
NA,TRBV7-9,TRBD1,TRBJ2-7,CASSRGPGQGSNEQYF,TGTGCCAGCAGCCGTGGACCGGGACAGGGGTCCAACGAGCAGTACTTC
NA,TRBV6-5,NA,TRBJ2-3,CASTGGSSTDTQYF,TGTGCCAGCACTGGGGGGTCTAGCACAGATACGCAGTATTTT
NA,TRBV2,TRBD1,TRBJ1-2,CASSGGPRQGERYTF,TGTGCCAGCAGTGGTGGACCTCGACAGGGGGAACGCTACACCTTC
few,TRBV19,NA,TRBJ1-5,CASSIPHQPQHF,TGTGCCAGTAGCATCCCCCATCAGCCCCAGCATTTT
NA,TRBV5-4,TRBD2,TRBJ2-2,CASSPRAGGTGELFF,TGTGCCAGCAGCCCCCGGGCGGGGGGGACCGGGGAGCTGTTTTTT
once,TRBV6-5,NA,TRBJ2-1,CAVARIDNEQFF,TGTGCGGTAGCTAGGATAGACAATGAGCAGTTCTTC
NA,TRBV18,NA,TRBJ2-5,CASSREETQYF,TGTGCCAGCTCGAGGGAAGAGACCCAGTACTTC
NA,TRBV5-4,TRBD1,TRBJ1-6,CASSPQGARDSPLHF,TGTGCCAGCAGCCCCCAGGGGGCGCGAGATTCACCCCTCCACTTT
NA,TRBV4-1,NA,TRBJ1-4,CASSLLLNEKLFF,TGCGCCAGCAGCCTCCTACTCAATGAAAAACTGTTTTTT
NA,TRBV5-1,TRBD2,TRBJ2-3,CASSLASGGAARGTDTQYF,TGCGCCAGCAGCTTGGCTAGCGGGGGGGCCGCACGAGGCACAGATACGCAGTATTTT
NA,TRBV5-1,TRBD1,TRBJ2-2,CASSLALGQLGTGELFF,TGCGCCAGCAGCTTGGCCTTGGGACAGCTCGGCACCGGGGAGCTGTTTTTT
NA,TRBV19,NA,TRBJ1-5,CASGVRGNQPQHF,TGTGCCAGTGGGGTAAGGGGAAACCAGCCCCAGCATTTT
NA,TRBV11-2,NA,TRBJ1-2,CASSLSGYGYTF,TGTGCCAGCAGCTTAAGCGGCTATGGCTACACCTTC
NA,TRBV5-1,TRBD1,TRBJ1-4,CASSLSDREMGEKLFF,TGCGCCAGCAGCTTATCGGACAGGGAAATGGGTGAAAAACTGTTTTTT
NA,TRBV28,TRBD1,TRBJ1-5,CASRSPGTGRNQPQHF,TGTGCCAGCAGGTCCCCCGGGACAGGGAGGAATCAGCCCCAGCATTTT
NA,TRBV6-4,TRBD1,TRBJ2-5,CASSQQGRAQETQYF,TGTGCCAGCAGTCAACAGGGGCGAGCTCAAGAGACCCAGTACTTC
NA,TRBV5-1,TRBD1,TRBJ2-3,CASSLGQGLTDTQYF,TGCGCCAGCAGCCTGGGACAGGGCCTCACAGATACGCAGTATTTT
NA,TRBV19,NA,TRBJ1-2,CASSSQNGYTF,TGTGCCAGTAGTAGCCAGAATGGCTACACCTTC
NA,TRBV7-3,TRBD1,TRBJ1-2,CASSPTGGRYGYTF,TGTGCCAGCAGCCCGACAGGGGGCCGCTATGGCTACACCTTC
NA,TRBV5-1,TRBD1,TRBJ1-1,CASSLRDRGLGTEAFF,TGCGCCAGCAGCTTGAGGGACAGGGGGCTGGGCACTGAAGCTTTCTTT
NA,TRBV4-2,TRBD2,TRBJ2-7,CASSQDSSGGGGEQYF,TGTGCCAGCAGCCAAGATTCTAGCGGGGGAGGCGGGGAGCAGTACTTC
NA,TRBV27,TRBD1,TRBJ1-1,CASSRQGGEAFF,TGTGCCAGCAGCCGACAGGGAGGTGAAGCTTTCTTT
NA,TRBV28,NA,TRBJ1-2,CASSPLTLGRPYGYTF,TGTGCCAGCAGTCCCCTCACCCTCGGGAGGCCCTATGGCTACACCTTC
NA,TRBV7-2,NA,TRBJ2-5,CASSPGGLAGKETQYF,TGTGCCAGCAGCCCAGGGGGTCTGGCGGGAAAAGAGACCCAGTACTTC
NA,TRBV11-2,NA,TRBJ1-2,CASSLDPGRGYAF,TGTGCCAGCAGCTTAGATCCGGGTCGTGGCTACGCCTTC
NA,TRBV19,NA,TRBJ1-6,CASSRVNSPLHF,TGTGCCAGTAGTCGTGTGAATTCACCCCTCCACTTT
NA,TRBV4-1,NA,TRBJ2-7,CASSQVVAELPGEQYF,TGCGCCAGCAGCCAAGTTGTTGCGGAGCTACCGGGAGAGCAGTACTTC
once,TRBV19,NA,TRBJ2-1,CASSAWGGAYNEQFF,TGTGCCAGTAGTGCCTGGGGCGGGGCCTACAATGAGCAGTTCTTC
NA,TRBV28,TRBD1,TRBJ1-6,CASSPGWTGVSYNSPLHF,TGTGCCAGCAGCCCCGGCTGGACAGGGGTGTCCTATAATTCACCCCTCCACTTT
NA,TRBV30,TRBD2,TRBJ2-7,CAWSGPSGLSYEQYF,TGTGCCTGGAGTGGGCCTAGCGGTCTTTCATACGAGCAGTACTTC
NA,TRBV28,TRBD1,TRBJ1-1,CASSPRDRYTEAFF,TGTGCCAGCAGTCCGCGGGACAGGTACACTGAAGCTTTCTTT
NA,TRBV19,TRBD2,TRBJ2-1,CASSPGTSVNNEQFF,TGTGCCAGTAGTCCCGGGACTAGCGTCAACAATGAGCAGTTCTTC
NA,TRBV6-5,TRBD1,TRBJ1-3,CASTQTGDKGNTIYF,TGTGCCAGCACCCAAACAGGGGATAAAGGAAACACCATATATTTT
NA,TRBV9,NA,TRBJ2-1,CASSATGAYNEQFF,TGTGCCAGCAGCGCGACAGGTGCCTACAATGAGCAGTTCTTC
NA,TRBV6-5,TRBD1,TRBJ1-2,CASSAPGGRGYTF,TGTGCCAGCAGTGCGCCAGGGGGCCGTGGCTACACCTTC
NA,TRBV19,TRBD2,TRBJ2-7,CASSPRTSGSYEQYF,TGTGCCAGTAGTCCGCGGACTAGCGGGTCCTACGAGCAGTACTTC
NA,TRBV5-6,TRBD2,TRBJ2-5,CASRSGAQETQYF,TGTGCCAGCAGAAGCGGGGCCCAAGAGACCCAGTACTTC
NA,TRBV11-3,NA,TRBJ2-2,CASSPNPGMNTGELFF,TGTGCCAGCAGCCCTAACCCAGGAATGAACACCGGGGAGCTGTTTTTT